Listed below are T cell receptor beta chains from one sample, sequenced in a study of cytomegalovirus exposure and HLA in healthy donors. Some clones are missing from TCRdb's copy, which holds only in-frame ones; the method was immunoSEQ multiplex PCR. The sample records approximately 130,000 clones, 60% to 85% being singletons. Sequencing used PBMCs. Receptors were obtained from a female donor in good health and CMV-seropositive. The CDR3 runs from the conserved cysteine through the conserved F or W. A D gene is named only where the DNA matches it firmly. Where a row states a size, it is once, few, many or the class of an expanded clone; other rows omit it.

d_gene | abundance | j_gene | v_gene | CDR3nt | CDR3aa
TRBD2 | - | TRBJ2-7 | TRBV27 | TGTGCCAGCAGTTCCAGCGGGGGGTACGAGCAGTACTTC | CASSSSGGYEQYF
TRBD1 | few | TRBJ1-2 | TRBV6-1 | TGTGCCAGCAGTGTAGGGCTGGGACAGCTTAACTATGGCTACACCTTC | CASSVGLGQLNYGYTF
TRBD1 | - | TRBJ1-1 | TRBV10-3 | TGTGCCATCAGAGCGACACGACAGGGTCTCATGAACACTGAAGCTTTCTTT | CAIRATRQGLMNTEAFF
TRBD1 | - | TRBJ2-2 | TRBV9 | TGTGCCAGCAGCGAAAGAAAGGACAGGGGGAACACCGGGGAGCTGTTTTTT | CASSERKDRGNTGELFF
- | - | TRBJ2-3 | TRBV6-4 | TGTGCCAGCAGGTTAAGGAGTAGGGGGAACACAGATACGCAGTATTTT | CASRLRSRGNTDTQYF
TRBD1 | - | TRBJ2-4 | TRBV18 | TGTGCCAGCTCAGGACAGGGGGCGGCCAAAAACATTCAGTACTTC | CASSGQGAAKNIQYF
- | - | TRBJ2-7 | TRBV6-6 | TGTGCCAGCAGTTCCATGGACAGAGACGAGCAGTACTTC | CASSSMDRDEQYF
- | once | TRBJ1-4 | TRBV11-2 | TGTGCCAGCAGCTTAGGGCAGGGCGTCGAGGAAAAACTGTTTTTT | CASSLGQGVEEKLFF
TRBD2 | - | TRBJ2-7 | TRBV6-4 | TGTCCGGGACTAGCGGGAGTGGGCGAGCAGTACTTC | CPGLAGVGEQYF
TRBD1 | few | TRBJ2-7 | TRBV10-3 | TGTGCCATCAGCCTGGACAGGGCCTACGAGCAGTACTTC | CAISLDRAYEQYF
- | few | TRBJ1-1 | TRBV7-9 | TGTGCCAGCAGCACGGTGTTCTCTGAAGCTTTCTTT | CASSTVFSEAFF
- | once | TRBJ1-1 | TRBV5-1 | TGCGCCAGCAGCTTGCGGGGGGAGCCGAACACTGAAGCTTTCTTT | CASSLRGEPNTEAFF
TRBD2 | - | TRBJ2-7 | TRBV5-3 | TGTGCCAGAAGCTTGCCCCCTTCCGGGAGGGCATACGAGCAGTACTTC | CARSLPPSGRAYEQYF
- | once | TRBJ1-1 | TRBV25-1 | TGTGCCAGCAGCACGGCCGTGGGGGGCACTGAAGCTTTCTTT | CASSTAVGGTEAFF
- | - | TRBJ2-7 | TRBV6-1 | TGTGCCAGCAGTGAAGCGCTTTCCGAGCAGTACTTC | CASSEALSEQYF
- | - | TRBJ2-1 | TRBV28 | TGTGCCAGCAGGCGTAACAATGAGCAGTTCTTC | CASRRNNEQFF
TRBD2 | - | TRBJ2-1 | TRBV6-1 | TGTGCCAGCAGTGAACAGAACGGACTAGCTCGTGAGCAGTTCTTC | CASSEQNGLAREQFF
- | - | TRBJ2-7 | TRBV5-1 | TGCGCCAGCCGCCCAGGGTCGAACGAGCAGTACTTC | CASRPGSNEQYF
- | - | TRBJ1-6 | TRBV20-1 | TGCAGTGCTAATACAGGGTCATCCCTCCACTTT | CSANTGSSLHF
TRBD1 | - | TRBJ2-1 | TRBV6-5 | TGTGCCAGCGACGAATTGGGGACAGGGGATGAGCAGTTCTTC | CASDELGTGDEQFF
- | few | TRBJ1-4 | TRBV10-3 | TGTGCCATCAGTGAGGGGGCAGGGACTAATGAAAAACTGTTTTTT | CAISEGAGTNEKLFF
TRBD2 | few | TRBJ2-3 | TRBV9 | TGTGCCAGCAGCGCCACTGCGGGGGGGATATCAGATACGCAGTATTTT | CASSATAGGISDTQYF
- | - | TRBJ1-1 | TRBV7-6 | TGTGCCAGCACGCGACAGGTGAACACTGAAGCTTTCTTT | CASTRQVNTEAFF
- | once | TRBJ2-1 | TRBV10-1 | TGCGCCAGCAGCCTCCTAGCGCGAAGCTCCTACAATGAGCAGTTCTTC | CASSLLARSSYNEQFF
- | - | TRBJ2-1 | TRBV5-1 | TGCGCCAGCATGCCCGGGAGCTCCTACAATGAGCAGTTCTTC | CASMPGSSYNEQFF
- | - | TRBJ1-1 | TRBV6-1 | TGTGCCAGCGGGGCGGTTGGAACCACTGAAGCTTTCTTT | CASGAVGTTEAFF
TRBD1 | once | TRBJ2-2 | TRBV29-1 | TGCAGCGTTGAAAGACAGGGCACCGGGGAGCTGTTTTTT | CSVERQGTGELFF
TRBD2 | - | TRBJ2-1 | TRBV6-6 | TGTGCCAGCAGTTACTCGACAGCGGGGGGGGGCAATGAGCAGTTCTTC | CASSYSTAGGGNEQFF
- | once | TRBJ1-3 | TRBV7-2 | TGTGCCAGCAGCTTCACTCTTGGAAACACCATATATTTT | CASSFTLGNTIYF
TRBD2 | - | TRBJ2-5 | TRBV7-3 | TGTGCCAGCAGCCTTACCGGGACTAGCGGCTATGAGACCCAGTACTTC | CASSLTGTSGYETQYF
- | - | TRBJ2-3 | TRBV25-1 | TGTGCCAGCACCAAAGGGGGACCCCTTAGCACAGATACGCAGTATTTT | CASTKGGPLSTDTQYF
- | - | TRBJ1-2 | TRBV29-1 | TGCAGCGCCTTCTATAACTATGGCTACACCTTC | CSAFYNYGYTF
TRBD1 | - | TRBJ1-1 | TRBV4-1 | TGCGCCAGCAGCCAAGAGGTACAGGGGGCACGGTTTGAAGCTTTCTTT | CASSQEVQGARFEAFF
- | - | TRBJ2-3 | TRBV28 | TGTGCCAGCAGTCCCTCGGTTCTCGGCACAGATACGCAGTATTTT | CASSPSVLGTDTQYF
- | - | TRBJ2-7 | TRBV19 | TGTGCCAGTAGTATAGGATCGGGGACCTACGAGCAGTACTTC | CASSIGSGTYEQYF
- | - | TRBJ2-2 | TRBV7-9 | TGTACCAGCAGCTTAGGACTCGCCGGGGAGCTGTTTTTT | CTSSLGLAGELFF
- | - | TRBJ1-1 | TRBV18 | TGTGCCAGCTCACCCCAGGTGTCCTACCCTGAAGCTTTCTTT | CASSPQVSYPEAFF
TRBD1 | - | TRBJ2-7 | TRBV5-1 | TGCGCCAGCAGCTGGGGACAGGGGGACTACGAGCAGTACTTC | CASSWGQGDYEQYF
TRBD1 | - | TRBJ1-6 | TRBV27 | TGTGCCAGCAGTTCGACAGGGACTAATTCACCCCTCCACTTT | CASSSTGTNSPLHF
TRBD2 | - | TRBJ2-5 | TRBV4-2 | TGTGCCAGCAGCCATTCCCCGCGGGGGTCCCAAGAGACCCAGTACTTC | CASSHSPRGSQETQYF
- | - | TRBJ1-5 | TRBV6-1 | TGTGCCAGCAGTGGACAGGCTACCAATCAGCCCCAGCATTTT | CASSGQATNQPQHF
TRBD1 | - | TRBJ1-1 | TRBV5-1 | TGCGCCAGCAGCGGTCGGACAGGGAGGAACACTGAAGCTTTCTTT | CASSGRTGRNTEAFF
TRBD1 | - | TRBJ1-1 | TRBV20-1 | TGCAGTGCTAGATTCGGACAGGGAGCTTTCTTT | CSARFGQGAFF
- | - | TRBJ2-7 | TRBV18 | TGTGCCAGCTCACTCCGCCGGGACGAGCAGTACTTC | CASSLRRDEQYF
TRBD1 | - | TRBJ1-4 | TRBV5-1 | TGCGCCAGCAGCTTGGAGGGGGCGGGGAATGAAAAACTGTTTTTT | CASSLEGAGNEKLFF
TRBD1 | - | TRBJ2-6 | TRBV5-1 | TGCGCCAGCAGCTATCTGGGACAGGGGGCATCTGGGGCCAACGTCCTGACTTTC | CASSYLGQGASGANVLTF
TRBD1 | - | TRBJ1-5 | TRBV2 | TGTGCCAGCAGTCCCGACAGGGTTCAGCCCCAGCATTTT | CASSPDRVQPQHF
TRBD1 | - | TRBJ1-6 | TRBV18 | TGTGCCAGCTCGCGCACAGGGGATGAATCACCCCTCCACTTT | CASSRTGDESPLHF
- | - | TRBJ2-1 | TRBV6-1 | TGTGCCAGCGGGTCTCTAGCGCAGCGGAATGAGCAGTTCTTC | CASGSLAQRNEQFF
- | - | TRBJ2-1 | TRBV4-1 | TGCGCCAGCAGCCAATACAGGTTCTCGAATGAGCAGTTCTTC | CASSQYRFSNEQFF
- | - | TRBJ1-2 | TRBV2 | TGTGCCAGCAGTGAATGGGGGGGAGTGGATGGCTACACCTTC | CASSEWGGVDGYTF
- | few | TRBJ1-1 | TRBV19 | TGTGCCAGTAGTATAACGATCGGGGGGGGATCGAACGCTTTCTTT | CASSITIGGGSNAFF
TRBD1 | - | TRBJ1-2 | TRBV5-1 | TGCGCCAGCAGCTCGAACTGGGGACAGGGGGCGACCTACACCTTC | CASSSNWGQGATYTF
- | once | TRBJ1-4 | TRBV7-9 | TGTGCCAGCAGCCTAGGGACACCTAATGAAAAACTGTTTTTT | CASSLGTPNEKLFF
- | - | TRBJ2-5 | TRBV19 | TGTGCCAGTAGTACCTACGACAGGCTCCAAGAGACCCAGTACTTC | CASSTYDRLQETQYF
TRBD2 | - | TRBJ2-7 | TRBV6-1 | TGTGCCAGCAGTGATGAAGGGACTAGCAACTACGAGCAGTACTTC | CASSDEGTSNYEQYF
TRBD1 | - | TRBJ1-3 | TRBV7-9 | TGTGCCAGCAGGACAACCGGGACAGGGGGCCAGAGCTCTGGAAACACCATATATTTT | CASRTTGTGGQSSGNTIYF